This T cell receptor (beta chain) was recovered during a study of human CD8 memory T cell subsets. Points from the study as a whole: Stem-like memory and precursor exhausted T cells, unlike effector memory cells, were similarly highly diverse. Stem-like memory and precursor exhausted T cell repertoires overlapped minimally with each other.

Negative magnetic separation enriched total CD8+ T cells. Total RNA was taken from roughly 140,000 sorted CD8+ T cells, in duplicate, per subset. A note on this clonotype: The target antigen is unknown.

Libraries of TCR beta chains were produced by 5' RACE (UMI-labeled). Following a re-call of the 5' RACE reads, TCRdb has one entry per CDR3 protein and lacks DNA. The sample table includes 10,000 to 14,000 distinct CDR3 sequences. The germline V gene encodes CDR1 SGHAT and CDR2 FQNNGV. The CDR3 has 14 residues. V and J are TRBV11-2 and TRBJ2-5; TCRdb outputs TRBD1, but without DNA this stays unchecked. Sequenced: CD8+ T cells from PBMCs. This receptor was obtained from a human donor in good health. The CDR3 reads CASSLWGGQETQYF.